This paragraph covers one T cell receptor (beta chain) sequence. Its specificity is unknown. The sample belongs to a study of cytotoxic CD8 clonotypes in ibrutinib-treated CLL. The wider study: The group held approximately eleven relapsed/refractory and 15 treatment-naive patients, with roughly 17 IGHV unmutated. Among patients, around 25 responded partially and 2 completely; 14 then stayed remitted and roughly 12 progressed after median around 68 months. Whole-study findings and limits: Clonality at baseline surpassed age-matched healthy donors and tracked circulating CD8+ T-cell counts.

The table came from immunoSEQ multiplex PCR; TCRdb's copy has only in-frame clones and leaves some out. The sample has more than 200,000 clones; under 75% are singletons. This sample comprised PBMCs, obtained after 24 months of ibrutinib treatment. This receptor was taken from a human donor with chronic lymphocytic leukemia.

This CDR3 reads CASSSSYGSSGNTIYF. The CDR3 nucleotides are TGTGCCAGCAGCTCATCTTACGGCAGCTCTGGAAACACCATATATTTT. The chain uses TRBV7-8 and TRBJ1-3; D not certain. Germline V CDR1 and CDR2: SGHVS, FQNEAQ. The germline V and J ends were trimmed by 4 bases and 0 bases, with 13 bases remaining between them. The CDR3 runs 16 residues.